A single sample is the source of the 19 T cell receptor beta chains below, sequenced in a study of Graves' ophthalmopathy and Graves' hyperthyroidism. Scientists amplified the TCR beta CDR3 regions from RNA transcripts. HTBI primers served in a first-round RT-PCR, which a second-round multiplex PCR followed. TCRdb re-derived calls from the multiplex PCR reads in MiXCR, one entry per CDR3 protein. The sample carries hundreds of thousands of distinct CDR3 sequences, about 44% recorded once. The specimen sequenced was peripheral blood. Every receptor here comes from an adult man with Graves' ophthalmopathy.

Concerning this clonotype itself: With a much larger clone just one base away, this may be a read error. Here the CDR3 reads CASSLSGRCGSGYTF. In DNA, the CDR3 is TGTGCCAGCAGTTTGTCAGGCAGGTGTGGTAGTGGCTACACCTTC. V is TRBV25-1 and J is TRBJ1-2; D remains unclear. V was trimmed by 5 bases and J by 7 bases, leaving 20 bases between them. CDR3 length: 15 amino acids. Germline V gene lookup returns CDR1 MGHDK and CDR2 SYGVNS.

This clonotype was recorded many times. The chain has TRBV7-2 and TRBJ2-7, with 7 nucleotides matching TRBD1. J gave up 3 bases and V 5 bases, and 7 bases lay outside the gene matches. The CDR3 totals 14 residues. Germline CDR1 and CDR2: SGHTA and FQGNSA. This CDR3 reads CASSPPGQFYEQYF. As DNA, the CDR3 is TGTGCCAGCAGCCCACCGGGACAGTTCTACGAGCAGTACTTC.

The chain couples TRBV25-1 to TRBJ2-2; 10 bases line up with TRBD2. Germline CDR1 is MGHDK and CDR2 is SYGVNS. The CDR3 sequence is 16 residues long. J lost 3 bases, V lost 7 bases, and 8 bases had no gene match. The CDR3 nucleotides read TGTGCCAGCACCAAAAGGACTAGCGGTTACACCGGGGAGCTGTTTTTT. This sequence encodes CASTKRTSGYTGELFF.

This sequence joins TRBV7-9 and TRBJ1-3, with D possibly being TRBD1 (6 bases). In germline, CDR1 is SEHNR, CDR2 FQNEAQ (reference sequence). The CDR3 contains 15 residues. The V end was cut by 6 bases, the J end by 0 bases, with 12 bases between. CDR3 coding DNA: TGTGCCAGCAGGGTACAGGGTGCCTCTGGAAACACCATATATTTT. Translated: CASRVQGASGNTIYF.

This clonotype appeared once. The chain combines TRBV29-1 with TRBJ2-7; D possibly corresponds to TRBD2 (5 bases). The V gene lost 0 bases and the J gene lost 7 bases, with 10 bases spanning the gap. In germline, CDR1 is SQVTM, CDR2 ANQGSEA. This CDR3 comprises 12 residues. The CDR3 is CSVEEDEGEQYF. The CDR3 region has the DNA TGCAGCGTTGAAGAAGATGAGGGTGAGCAGTACTTC.

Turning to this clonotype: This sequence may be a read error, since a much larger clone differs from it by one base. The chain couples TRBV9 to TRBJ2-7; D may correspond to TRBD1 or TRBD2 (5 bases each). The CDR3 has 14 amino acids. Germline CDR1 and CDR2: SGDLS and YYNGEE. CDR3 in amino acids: CVSSVRPGTDEQYF. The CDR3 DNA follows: TGTGTCAGCAGCGTACGTCCGGGGACCGACGAGCAGTACTTC.

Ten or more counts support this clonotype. CDR3 nucleotide sequence: TGCGCCAGCAGTGACGACAGAGAAGAGACCCAGTACTTC. Translation: CASSDDREETQYF. This chain uses TRBV10-2 with TRBJ2-5; D might be TRBD1 (5 bases). Germline V gene lookup returns CDR1 WSHSY and CDR2 SAAADI. The CDR3 length is 13 residues. The V end lost 3 bases, the J end lost 3 bases, and 8 bases lay between the germline ends.

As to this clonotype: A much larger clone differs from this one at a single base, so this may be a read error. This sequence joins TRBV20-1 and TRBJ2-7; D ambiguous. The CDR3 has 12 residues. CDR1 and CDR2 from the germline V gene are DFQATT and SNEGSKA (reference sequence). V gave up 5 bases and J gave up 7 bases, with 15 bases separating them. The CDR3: CSAWPQEIEQYF. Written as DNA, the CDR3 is TGCAGTGCTTGGCCCCAGGAGATAGAGCAGTACTTC.

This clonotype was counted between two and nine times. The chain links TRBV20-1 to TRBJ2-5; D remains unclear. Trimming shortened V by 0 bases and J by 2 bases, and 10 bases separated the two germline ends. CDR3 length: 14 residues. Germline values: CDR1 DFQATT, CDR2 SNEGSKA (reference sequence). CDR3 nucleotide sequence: TGCAGTGCTAGAGATACAACTATTCAAGAGACCCAGTACTTC. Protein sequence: CSARDTTIQETQYF.

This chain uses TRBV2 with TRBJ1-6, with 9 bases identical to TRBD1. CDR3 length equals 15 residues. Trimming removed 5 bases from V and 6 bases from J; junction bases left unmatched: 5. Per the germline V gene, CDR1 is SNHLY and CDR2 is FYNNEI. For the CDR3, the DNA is TGTGCCAGCAGTCCGGGACAGGGCCTTAATTCACCCCTCCACTTT. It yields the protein CASSPGQGLNSPLHF.

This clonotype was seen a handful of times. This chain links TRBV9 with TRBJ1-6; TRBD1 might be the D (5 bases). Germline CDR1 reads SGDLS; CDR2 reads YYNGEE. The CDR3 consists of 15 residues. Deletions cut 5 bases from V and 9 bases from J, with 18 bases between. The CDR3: CASRPGLQSGSPLHF. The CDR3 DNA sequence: TGTGCCAGCAGACCGGGACTCCAGTCAGGTTCACCCCTCCACTTT.

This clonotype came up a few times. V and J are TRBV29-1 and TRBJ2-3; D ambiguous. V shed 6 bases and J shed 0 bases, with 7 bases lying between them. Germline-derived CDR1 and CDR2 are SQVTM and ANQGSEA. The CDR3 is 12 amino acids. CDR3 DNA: TGCAGCGTAGCTGACAGCACAGATACGCAGTATTTT. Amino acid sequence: CSVADSTDTQYF.

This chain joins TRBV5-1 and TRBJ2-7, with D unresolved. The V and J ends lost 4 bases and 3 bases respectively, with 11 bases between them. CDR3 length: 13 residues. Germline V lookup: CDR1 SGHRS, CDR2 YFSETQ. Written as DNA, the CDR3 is TGCGCCAGCAGCCAAGATATAAACTACGAGCAGTACTTC. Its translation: CASSQDINYEQYF.

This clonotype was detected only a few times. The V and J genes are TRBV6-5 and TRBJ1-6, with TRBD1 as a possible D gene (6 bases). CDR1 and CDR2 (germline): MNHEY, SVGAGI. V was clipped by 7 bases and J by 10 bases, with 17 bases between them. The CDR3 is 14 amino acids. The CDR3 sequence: CASMVGTRSSPLHF. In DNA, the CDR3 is TGTGCCAGCATGGTCGGGACACGCTCATCACCCCTCCACTTT.

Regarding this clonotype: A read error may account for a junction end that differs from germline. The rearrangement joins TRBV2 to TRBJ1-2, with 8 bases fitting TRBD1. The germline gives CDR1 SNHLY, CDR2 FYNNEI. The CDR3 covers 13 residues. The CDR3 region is CTVRTGLDYGYAF. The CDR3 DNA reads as TGTACCGTCCGGACAGGGCTTGACTATGGCTACGCCTTC.

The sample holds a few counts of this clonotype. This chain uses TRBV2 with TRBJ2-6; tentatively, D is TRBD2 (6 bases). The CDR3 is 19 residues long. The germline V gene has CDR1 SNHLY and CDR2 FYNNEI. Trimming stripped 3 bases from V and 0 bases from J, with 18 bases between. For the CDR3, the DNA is TGTGCCAGCAGTGAGTGGGCGGGAAAAACATCCTCTGGGGCCAACGTCCTGACTTTC. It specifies CASSEWAGKTSSGANVLTF. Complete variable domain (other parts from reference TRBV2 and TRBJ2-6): EPEVTQTPSHQVTQMGQEVILRCVPISNHLYFYWYRQILGQKVEFLVSFYNNEISEKSEIFDDQFSVERPDGSNFTLKIRSTKLEDSAMYFCASSEWAGKTSSGANVLTFGAGSRLTVL.

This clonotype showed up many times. CDR3 DNA: TGTGCCAGCAGAGGGGGCCTCACTTGGAACACTGAAGCTTTCTTT. As protein: CASRGGLTWNTEAFF. V is TRBV2 and J is TRBJ1-1; 7 bases match TRBD1. In germline, CDR1 is SNHLY, CDR2 FYNNEI. The ends lost 6 bases at V and 1 base at J; junction bases unmatched: 8. The CDR3 loop spans 15 amino acids.

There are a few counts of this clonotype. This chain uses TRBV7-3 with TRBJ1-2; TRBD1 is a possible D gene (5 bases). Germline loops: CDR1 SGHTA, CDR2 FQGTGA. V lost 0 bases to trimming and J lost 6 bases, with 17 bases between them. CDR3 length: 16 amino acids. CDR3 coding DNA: TGTGCCAGCAGCTTAACCTGGGTGGAGGGGCCGGATGGCTACACCTTC. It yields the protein CASSLTWVEGPDGYTF.

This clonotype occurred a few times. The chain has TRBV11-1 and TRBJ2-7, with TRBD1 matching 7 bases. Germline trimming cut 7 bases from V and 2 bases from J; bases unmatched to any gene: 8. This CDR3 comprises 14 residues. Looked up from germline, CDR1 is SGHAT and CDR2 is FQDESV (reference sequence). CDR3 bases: TGTGCCAGCACCAGGACAGGTTCCCCCTACGAGCAGTACTTC. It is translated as CASTRTGSPYEQYF. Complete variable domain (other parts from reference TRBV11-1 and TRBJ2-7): EAEVAQSPRYKITEKSQAVAFWCDPISGHATLYWYRQILGQGPELLVQFQDESVVDDSQLPKDRFSAERLKGVDSTLKIQPAELGDSAMYLCASTRTGSPYEQYFGPGTRLTVT.